This T cell receptor (beta chain) was sequenced in a study of blood T cell repertoires in COVID-19. Across the study: Specimens from acute and convalescent COVID-19 originated in the United States, Italy and Spain.

Concerning this clone: At one end the junction does not follow the germline gene, possibly because of a read error.

Repertoires were generated with immunoSEQ multiplex PCR, while TCRdb's copy carries only in-frame clones and drops some. Among roughly 500,000 clones, about 85% were seen once, and the ten largest hold approximately 8.3%. This CDR3 contains 16 residues. The germline V gene has CDR1 SSHAT and CDR2 FNYEAQ (reference sequence). Participant age was roughly 18 to 90 years, and participants resided in about two dozen US areas. The receptor was isolated from a woman aged 60-75 years who had recovered from COVID-19. The chain combines TRBV7-7 with TRBJ1-5; no clear D gene. The sequenced sample was PBMCs or T cells enriched from blood (not recorded which). DNA for the CDR3: TGTGCTAGCAGCCCTGGGCGGGTCGTTAGCAATCAGCCCCAGCATTTT. Translation: CASSPGRVVSNQPQHF.